The T cell receptor (beta chain) under discussion was sequenced for a study of T cells in Graves' hyperthyroidism and ophthalmopathy. Overall study findings and caveats: Ophthalmopathy cases were set apart from stable hyperthyroidism by a 13 V-J model.

The sample holds a few counts of this clonotype. Antigen unknown. The V end was cut by 3 bases, the J end by 4 bases, with 10 bases between. CDR1 and CDR2 (germline): SGHRS, YFSETQ. This CDR3 region has 14 residues. Every diagnosis used clinical symptoms, serum thyroxine and TRAb, thyroid ultrasound and orbital computed tomography. There were TCR beta CDR3 regions amplified from RNA transcripts. First-round RT-PCR of the TCR CDR3 relied on the HTBI primer set. TCRdb re-called the multiplex PCR reads with MiXCR, one entry per CDR3 protein. The data hold 620,000 or so distinct CDR3 sequences, with approximately 14% observed a single time.

Source material: blood. The chain has TRBV5-1 and TRBJ2-2; maybe TRBD2 (6 bases). The receptor comes from a woman in her forties or fifties with Graves' ophthalmopathy. CDR3 sequence: CASSWGTFTGELFF. CDR3 nucleotides: TGCGCCAGCAGCTGGGGGACTTTCACCGGGGAGCTGTTTTTT.